The 15 T cell receptor beta chains in this list originate from one sample, sequenced in a study of blood T cells in healthy people across ages. A J-beta primer mix and a sample-barcoded 5' primer were used in a second PCR of about 7 to 12 cycles. MiXCR was run by TCRdb on the 5' RACE reads, yielding one entry per CDR3 protein. Of 1 million or so distinct CDR3 sequences detected, around 45% appear once; the ten largest clones hold approximately 20%. The sample comprised blood. The receptors come from a woman aged 55-69 years in good health.

This clonotype came up a few times. This sequence joins TRBV20-1 and TRBJ2-1, with 11 bases aligning to TRBD2. J was trimmed by 9 bases and V by 2 bases; bases with no gene match: 15. CDR1 DFQATT and CDR2 SNEGSKA come from the germline V gene (reference sequence). The CDR3 is 17 amino acids. CDR3: CSARIFGGLAASSEQFF. The CDR3 DNA follows: TGCAGTGCTAGAATTTTTGGGGGACTAGCGGCATCCAGTGAGCAGTTCTTC.

The rearrangement links TRBV7-3 to TRBJ2-3; D is unclear. Germline assignment: CDR1 SGHTA and CDR2 FQGTGA. Deletions cut 5 bases from V and 6 bases from J, with 12 bases between. The CDR3 is 13 residues long. CDR3 DNA: TGTGCCAGCAGCAATCGACCTGCGGATACGCAGTATTTT. Its translation: CASSNRPADTQYF.

This clonotype was detected a few times. This chain links TRBV20-1 with TRBJ2-1, with D perhaps given as TRBD1 or TRBD2 (5 bases each). Germline V gives CDR1 DFQATT, CDR2 SNEGSKA (reference sequence). V was clipped by 2 bases and J by 6 bases, with 20 bases between them. The CDR3 is 16 residues long. The CDR3 DNA follows: TGCAGTGCTAGAAAACTCGGGGCCAACCCGCGCAATGAGCAGTTCTTC. Translating it yields CSARKLGANPRNEQFF.

The V and J genes are TRBV28 and TRBJ2-3; 7 nucleotides align to TRBD1. V was pared by 7 bases and J by 1 base, with 14 bases of the junction left unmatched. CDR3 size: 17 residues. The V gene's germline CDR1 is MDHEN and CDR2 SYDVKM. The chain's CDR3 is CASTLPPAGGRTDTQYF. Here the CDR3 DNA reads TGTGCCAGCACTCTCCCCCCGGCAGGGGGTCGCACAGATACGCAGTATTTT.

The table lists this clonotype with a few counts. CDR3 in DNA: TGTGCCACCAGGCGGGGTTACTCTGGGGCCAACGTCCTGACTTTC. This gives the protein CATRRGYSGANVLTF. The chain couples TRBV24-1 to TRBJ2-6; TRBD2 is a possible D gene (6 bases). Germline lookup yields CDR1 KGHDR and CDR2 SFDVKD. The V end was cut by 7 bases, the J end by 0 bases, with 9 bases between. The length of the CDR3 is 15 residues.

V is TRBV13 and J is TRBJ2-1, with D perhaps being TRBD1 or TRBD2 (5 bases each). This CDR3 has 16 residues. Germline lookup yields CDR1 PRHDT and CDR2 FYEKMQ (reference sequence). V gave up 7 bases and J gave up 3 bases, with 19 bases separating them. The CDR3 region is CASTRGLSSGYNEQFF. CDR3 DNA: TGTGCCAGCACTCGGGGCCTGTCCTCGGGCTACAATGAGCAGTTCTTC.

This clonotype was counted many times. The limits of the CDR3 on the DNA are not certain, so only TCRdb's listed CDR3 is given. The rearrangement joins TRBV29-1 to TRBJ2-5. Per the germline V gene, CDR1 is SQVTM and CDR2 is ANQGSEA. The CDR3 sequence runs 10 residues, both termini included. The CDR3 spells CSVGSGTRYF.

The chain links TRBV15 to TRBJ2-7; 9 nucleotides match TRBD2. This CDR3 is built from 15 residues. Unmatched junction bases numbered 3, after V lost 3 bases and J lost 0 bases. In germline, CDR1 is LNHNV, CDR2 YYDKDF (reference sequence). CDR3 in amino acids: CATSRTSGTSYEQYF. The CDR3 nucleotides read TGTGCCACCAGCAGGACTAGCGGAACCTCCTACGAGCAGTACTTC.

Of note for this clonotype: An end of the junction does not agree with germline; a read error may underlie this. The J gene is TRBJ2-7, the V gene TRBV15, with 8 bases matching TRBD1. CDR1 is LNHNV and CDR2 is YYDKDF in the germline V gene (reference sequence). The CDR3 runs 15 residues. CDR3 DNA: TGTGCCACCAGCAGACCGGGACAGGACGCCTACGGGCAGTACTTC. Amino acid sequence: CATSRPGQDAYGQYF.

This clonotype turned up a few times. V usage is TRBV2 and J usage is TRBJ1-4, with D hard to call. V was pared by 1 base and J by 8 bases, with 5 bases between. The germline V gene has CDR1 SNHLY and CDR2 FYNNEI. This CDR3 is built from 12 residues. Written as DNA, the CDR3 is TGTGCCAGCAGTGAAGGGGTGGAAAAACTGTTTTTT. Residues: CASSEGVEKLFF.

V and J are TRBV9 and TRBJ2-5; TRBD2 aligns across 12 bases. The J call may be wrong; the DNA end is better matched by TRBJ2-7. CDR3 length equals 14 residues. CDR1 SGDLS and CDR2 YYNGEE come from the germline V gene. The CDR3 DNA is TGTGCCAGCAGCGCTCTAGCGGGAGGGGGCGAGCAGTACTTC. This encodes CASSALAGGGEQYF.

The V call is TRBV27, the J call TRBJ2-7, with D hard to call. V dropped 4 bases and J dropped 2 bases, with 21 bases sitting between them. The CDR3 runs to 17 residues. CDR1 and CDR2 from the germline V gene are MNHEY and SMNVEV (reference sequence). The CDR3 is CASSSGGVTVAPYEQYF. CDR3 coding DNA: TGTGCCAGCAGTTCCGGCGGAGTTACAGTAGCCCCCTACGAGCAGTACTTC.

The J gene is TRBJ2-1, the V gene TRBV29-1; 10 bases agree with TRBD2. This CDR3 spans 16 amino acids. The J segment lost 7 bases and the V segment lost 1 base, leaving 10 bases of the junction unmatched. CDR1 is SQVTM, CDR2 ANQGSEA, per germline. The DNA of the CDR3 is TGCAGCGTTGAAGTTTCCATAAGCGGGAGGGTTAATGAGCAGTTCTTC. Translated, it gives CSVEVSISGRVNEQFF.

The chain employs TRBV11-3 and TRBJ2-3; 14 bases map to TRBD2. Germline loops: CDR1 SGHNT, CDR2 YENEEA. The CDR3 totals 15 residues. J gave up 5 bases and V 7 bases, and 5 bases lay outside the gene matches. In DNA, the CDR3 is TGTGCCAGCACCCGAGGGACTAGCGGGAGAGATACGCAGTATTTT. Residues: CASTRGTSGRDTQYF. The full variable domain, completed using reference TRBV11-3 and TRBJ2-3, is EAGVVQSPRYKIIEKKQPVAFWCNPISGHNTLYWYLQNLGQGPELLIRYENEEAVDDSQLPKDRFSAERLKGVDSTLKIQPAELGDSAVYLCASTRGTSGRDTQYFGPGTRLTVL.

Concerning this clonotype itself: The junction does not match germline at one end; this may be a read error. The chain is built from TRBV28 and TRBJ1-3; no reliable D call. This CDR3 comprises 15 residues. Germline V gene lookup returns CDR1 MDHEN and CDR2 SYDVKM. CDR3 amino acids: CASSFGVASGNTIYF. The CDR3 DNA is TGCGCCAGCAGTTTTGGAGTAGCCTCTGGAAACACCATATATTTT.